The rows below give T cell receptor beta chains drawn from one sample of a study of blood T cell repertoires in COVID-19. Only in-frame clones appear in the TCRdb table, and some are missing; sequencing was by immunoSEQ multiplex PCR. The sample holds 130,000 or so clones, roughly 91% seen once. Sequencing was done on a sample of peripheral blood. Receptor source: a man over 45 with active or convalescent COVID-19. Both conserved end residues are part of each CDR3. Fields, in order: D gene, V gene, J gene, clone size, CDR3 DNA, CDR3 protein. D genes are given only for firm matches. Size is stated for part of the rows, as once, few or many counts, or as a class when the clone is expanded.

D: NA
V: TRBV19
J: TRBJ1-1
size: NA
DNA: TGTGCCAGTAGGCGCGCGGGACGGATGAACACTGAAGCTTTCTTT
CDR3: CASRRAGRMNTEAFF

D: NA
V: TRBV11-2
J: TRBJ1-6
size: NA
DNA: TGTGCCAGCAGCTATGACTCCAGGGGTTCACCCCTCCACTTT
CDR3: CASSYDSRGSPLHF

D: TRBD1
V: TRBV6-1
J: TRBJ1-1
size: NA
DNA: TGTGCCAGCAGTGAAGCACAGGGGATAAGGAACACTGAAGCTTTCTTT
CDR3: CASSEAQGIRNTEAFF

D: TRBD2
V: TRBV2
J: TRBJ2-1
size: NA
DNA: TGTGCCAGCAGTGAAGCGCTGGTAGCGGGAGGGGGCAATGAGCAGTTCTTC
CDR3: CASSEALVAGGGNEQFF

D: NA
V: TRBV28
J: TRBJ1-5
size: few
DNA: TGTGCCAGCAGTATTGGGGGGAACAATCAGCCCCAGCATTTT
CDR3: CASSIGGNNQPQHF

D: NA
V: TRBV5-6
J: TRBJ2-1
size: NA
DNA: TGTGCCAGCAGCAACCCTAATGGGGGCCGCTCCTACAATGAGCAGTTCTTC
CDR3: CASSNPNGGRSYNEQFF

D: NA
V: TRBV5-1
J: TRBJ2-7
size: NA
DNA: TGCGCCAGCAGCTCCCGTCAAGCCGGGGGCGAGCAGTACTTC
CDR3: CASSSRQAGGEQYF

D: NA
V: TRBV24-1
J: TRBJ2-3
size: once
DNA: TGTGCCACCAGTGACCCCGCGGTCGGGCAGGGTATCACAGATACGCAGTATTTT
CDR3: CATSDPAVGQGITDTQYF

D: NA
V: TRBV6-6
J: TRBJ1-2
size: NA
DNA: TGTGCCAGCAGTAGGGGGTCTAACTATGGCTACACCTTC
CDR3: CASSRGSNYGYTF

D: NA
V: TRBV11-1
J: TRBJ1-1
size: NA
DNA: TGTGCCAGCAGCTGGGAGACAGGACGCACTGAAGCTTTCTTT
CDR3: CASSWETGRTEAFF

D: TRBD2
V: TRBV6-6
J: TRBJ2-7
size: once
DNA: TGTGCCAGCAGTCAACGGACTAGCGGGAGGCCGAGGGTCTACGAGCAGTACTTC
CDR3: CASSQRTSGRPRVYEQYF

D: NA
V: TRBV29-1
J: TRBJ1-1
size: NA
DNA: TGCAGCGTTGGCAGGGGGAACACTGAAGCTTTCTTT
CDR3: CSVGRGNTEAFF

D: NA
V: TRBV11-2
J: TRBJ2-7
size: NA
DNA: TGTGCCAGCAGCTTAGATCGGGGATACTACGAGCAGTACTTC
CDR3: CASSLDRGYYEQYF

D: NA
V: TRBV19
J: TRBJ2-5
size: NA
DNA: TGTGCCAGTAGTATAGACACCACAGGGAACCAAGAGACCCAGTACTTC
CDR3: CASSIDTTGNQETQYF

D: TRBD2
V: TRBV5-1
J: TRBJ2-1
size: NA
DNA: TGCGCCAGCAGCCACCTACTAGCGGGAGGCTACAATGAGCAGTTCTTC
CDR3: CASSHLLAGGYNEQFF

D: NA
V: TRBV5-1
J: TRBJ2-3
size: NA
DNA: TGCGCCAGCAGCTTTAATGAGGGAGATACGCAGTATTTT
CDR3: CASSFNEGDTQYF

D: NA
V: TRBV11-2
J: TRBJ2-3
size: NA
DNA: TGTGCCAGCAGCTTAGATCCTAGCGGCACAGATACGCAGTATTTT
CDR3: CASSLDPSGTDTQYF

D: NA
V: TRBV24-1
J: TRBJ1-5
size: once
DNA: TGTGCCACCAGTGATGGGGCGGCCCAGCATTTT
CDR3: CATSDGAAQHF

D: TRBD1
V: TRBV2
J: TRBJ1-5
size: NA
DNA: TGTGCCAGCAGCCGTGGACAGGTTAGCAATCAGCCCCAGCATTTT
CDR3: CASSRGQVSNQPQHF

D: NA
V: TRBV2
J: TRBJ2-5
size: NA
DNA: TGTGCCAGCAGTGAGAACAGGCGGGAGACCCAGTACTTC
CDR3: CASSENRRETQYF

D: NA
V: TRBV10-1
J: TRBJ2-2
size: NA
DNA: TGCGCCAGCAGTGAGTCTCGGGGGACCGGGGAGCTGTTTTTT
CDR3: CASSESRGTGELFF

D: NA
V: TRBV19
J: TRBJ2-1
size: NA
DNA: TGTGCCAGTAGTTTGACTAGAAACAATGAGCAGTTCTTC
CDR3: CASSLTRNNEQFF

D: NA
V: TRBV28
J: TRBJ2-7
size: NA
DNA: TGTGCCAGCGCCGGATTAGCGGCTCCTAACTACGAGCAGTACTTC
CDR3: CASAGLAAPNYEQYF

D: TRBD2
V: TRBV6-6
J: TRBJ2-2
size: once
DNA: TGTGCCAGCATCCGGGGGGAGGCCGGGGAGCTGTTTTTT
CDR3: CASIRGEAGELFF

D: TRBD1
V: TRBV27
J: TRBJ1-6
size: NA
DNA: TGTGCCAGCAGTCCTTGGACAGGGCCTACTAACTATAATTCACCCCTCCACTTT
CDR3: CASSPWTGPTNYNSPLHF

D: TRBD1
V: TRBV7-2
J: TRBJ2-1
size: NA
DNA: TGTGCCAGCAGCCTAGGGGACAGGCCGTCAAATGGGCAGTTCTTC
CDR3: CASSLGDRPSNGQFF